This is a list of T cell receptor beta chains from one sample in a study of shared clonotypes between healthy human individuals. Data came from immunoSEQ multiplex PCR; TCRdb stores just in-frame clones and leaves some out. The data contain some 380,000 clones, about 96% of them singletons. The sequenced sample consisted of memory CD8+ T cells sorted from blood. The receptors stem from a man aged 25 to 40 in good health. The CDR3 runs from the conserved cysteine through the conserved F or W. The D gene is left open where the match is weak. The size field is filled for only some rows; it gives once, few, many or a size class.

len	v_gene	d_gene	j_gene	abundance	CDR3aa	CDR3nt
15	TRBV6-6	TRBD2	TRBJ2-7	once	CASRLTSGSPYEQYF	TGTGCCAGCAGGCTAACTAGCGGGTCGCCCTACGAGCAGTACTTC
13	TRBV28	TRBD1	TRBJ1-1	few	CASSGQGATEAFF	TGTGCCAGCAGTGGACAGGGGGCCACTGAAGCTTTCTTT
14	TRBV6-1	-	TRBJ2-3	once	CASSRYPSTDTQYF	TGTGCCAGCAGTCGCTATCCTAGCACAGATACGCAGTATTTT
14	TRBV7-2	-	TRBJ1-4	-	CASSPDSFNEKLFF	TGTGCCAGCAGCCCCGACAGCTTTAATGAAAAACTGTTTTTT
16	TRBV9	TRBD1	TRBJ1-1	-	CASSPLLTGVNTEAFF	TGTGCCAGCAGCCCCCTTTTGACAGGGGTGAACACTGAAGCTTTCTTT
14	TRBV27	TRBD1	TRBJ1-2	-	CASSLIQGGGGYTF	TGTGCCAGCAGTTTGATACAGGGGGGAGGAGGCTACACCTTC
15	TRBV29-1	TRBD2	TRBJ2-5	-	CSGPGLAEYQETQYF	TGCAGCGGGCCGGGACTAGCGGAATACCAAGAGACCCAGTACTTC
15	TRBV6-5	-	TRBJ1-2	-	CASRTGYRESYGYTF	TGTGCCAGCAGGACGGGCTACAGGGAAAGCTATGGCTACACCTTC
13	TRBV6-5	-	TRBJ1-4	-	CASSSTTNEKLFF	TGTGCCAGCAGTTCCACAACTAATGAAAAACTGTTTTTT
15	TRBV5-1	-	TRBJ2-7	-	CASRSVAGDSYEQYF	TGCGCCAGCAGATCAGTCGCGGGTGACTCCTACGAGCAGTACTTC
12	TRBV6-5	-	TRBJ1-2	-	CASANANYGYTF	TGTGCCAGCGCCAACGCTAACTATGGCTACACCTTC